Each of the 31 T cell receptor beta chains below was sequenced from the same sample in a study of CD8 T cells in ankylosing spondylitis. Study-level findings and limits: What appeared characteristic of ankylosing spondylitis blood was a TCR beta motif of fewer than ten highly homologous variants.

These receptors' antigens are unknown. TCRdb passed the 5' RACE reads through MiXCR, listing each CDR3 protein once. The data show tens of thousands of distinct CDR3 sequences, roughly 9% seen once. The specimen was blood, either unsorted or a sorted T cell fraction (not recorded which). These receptors were collected from a male donor with ankylosing spondylitis.

This clonotype has a handful of counts. This sequence joins TRBV5-1 and TRBJ1-6; D remains ambiguous. Trimming pared 1 base from V and 5 bases from J, leaving 13 bases between. CDR1 SGHRS and CDR2 YFSETQ come from the germline V gene. The CDR3 is made up of 16 amino acids. The CDR3 DNA reads as TGCGCCAGCAGCTTGCGAGGGTTAATTGATAATTCACCCCTCCACTTT. Protein product: CASSLRGLIDNSPLHF.

The gene calls are TRBV4-2 and TRBJ2-3; 8 bases are a match to TRBD2. The length of the CDR3 is 18 residues. Germline trimming cut 0 bases from V and 0 bases from J; bases unmatched to any gene: 8. In germline, CDR1 is LGHNA, CDR2 YNFKEQ. CDR3 sequence (DNA): TGTGCCAGCAGCCAAGATAGTTTACGGGAGGGGAGCACAGATACGCAGTATTTT. Residues: CASSQDSLREGSTDTQYF.

The chain uses TRBV11-2 and TRBJ2-1, with 7 bases aligning to TRBD2. The CDR3 is 11 residues long. J gave up 9 bases and V 4 bases, and 0 bases lay outside the gene matches. CDR1 SGHAT and CDR2 FQNNGV come from the germline V gene. The CDR3 protein is CASSSGGEQFF. The CDR3 nucleotides are TGTGCCAGCAGCTCGGGAGGTGAGCAGTTCTTC.

On this clonotype itself: A read error may be the cause here, since a much bigger clone is one base away. The chain is built from TRBV20-1 and TRBJ2-7; D is uncertain. Per germline, CDR1 DFQATT and CDR2 SNEGSKA (reference sequence). The CDR3 has 16 amino acids. The CDR3 region has the DNA TGCAGTGTTAGAGAAATAGGCGCAGGTGGGCTCTACGAGCAGTACTTC. It encodes CSVREIGAGGLYEQYF.

The rearrangement links TRBV20-1 to TRBJ1-5; 7 bases are shared with TRBD1. The CDR3 consists of 14 residues. The V gene's germline CDR1 is DFQATT and CDR2 SNEGSKA (reference sequence). Trimming removed 3 bases from V and 5 bases from J; junction bases left unmatched: 7. CDR3 nucleotides: TGCAGTGCTAGTGGCAGGGGGTCCGATCAGCCCCAGCATTTT. Translation gives CSASGRGSDQPQHF.

The V gene is TRBV12-3 or TRBV12-4, the J gene TRBJ2-5, with D perhaps matching TRBD2 (6 bases). V lost 5 bases and J lost 1, with 23 bases in between. This CDR3 is built from 18 residues. The DNA of the CDR3 is TGTGCCAGCAGTCCTCAACCGGGAGAGCCCCATCTCCAAGAGACCCAGTACTTC. It yields the protein CASSPQPGEPHLQETQYF.

This clonotype was observed many times. The V call is TRBV7-2, the J call TRBJ2-1; 11 bases agree with TRBD2. The germline gives CDR1 SGHTA, CDR2 FQGNSA. The trim removed 2 bases at V and 4 bases at J, leaving 4 bases unmatched. CDR3 length: 16 residues. The chain's CDR3 is CASSLRGLAEYNEQFF. The CDR3 DNA is TGTGCCAGCAGCTTACGGGGACTAGCGGAATACAATGAGCAGTTCTTC.

This clonotype was detected many times. The rearrangement uses TRBV29-1 and TRBJ1-1; D not resolved. V shed 7 bases and J shed 1 base, with 10 bases lying between them. Germline CDR1 is SQVTM and CDR2 is ANQGSEA. The CDR3 consists of 12 residues. CDR3 nucleotides: TGCAGCGGGAGGCGTCAGAACACTGAAGCTTTCTTT. It specifies CSGRRQNTEAFF.

The CDR3 loop reads CASSLGVTSGRYNEQFF. For the CDR3, the DNA is TGTGCCAGCAGTTTAGGGGTGACTAGCGGGAGATACAATGAGCAGTTCTTC. The chain employs TRBV12-3 or TRBV12-4 and TRBJ2-1; the match to TRBD2 covers 12 bases. V lost 1 base to trimming and J lost 4 bases; unmatched junction nucleotides: 5. CDR3 length: 17 amino acids.

This clonotype showed up just a few times. The gene calls are TRBV20-1 and TRBJ2-7; D gene uncertain. Germline CDR1 DFQATT, CDR2 SNEGSKA (reference sequence). CDR3 length: 14 residues. Trimming left V 0 bases short and J 1 base short, with 10 bases between. The CDR3 bases are TGCAGTGCTAGAGATCTGGGGAAATCCTACGAGCAGTACTTC. Translation: CSARDLGKSYEQYF.

This clonotype has just a few counts. The chain has TRBV7-6 and TRBJ2-6, with 9 bases fitting TRBD1. V shed 5 bases and J 0 bases; nucleotides not matched to a gene: 2. This CDR3 comprises 16 residues. CDR1 SGHVS and CDR2 FNYEAQ come from the germline V gene. The CDR3 nucleotides are TGTGCCAGCAGCAAGGGACAGGGCTCTGGGGCCAACGTCCTGACTTTC. It is translated as CASSKGQGSGANVLTF.

This clonotype was counted only a few times. V and J are TRBV7-9 and TRBJ2-2; D is possibly TRBD1 (5 bases). CDR3 length equals 14 residues. V gave up 7 bases and J gave up 6 bases, with 15 bases separating them. Germline V gene data show CDR1 as SEHNR and CDR2 as FQNEAQ (reference sequence). CDR3 DNA sequence: TGTGCCAGCAACCTACCAAAAGGGGCCGGGGAGCTGTTTTTT. Amino acids: CASNLPKGAGELFF. Together with reference TRBV7-9 and TRBJ2-2, the CDR3 gives the full variable domain: DTGVSQNPRHKITKRGQNVTFRCDPISEHNRLYWYRQTLGQGPEFLTYFQNEAQLEKSRLLSDRFSAERPKGSFSTLEIQRTEQGDSAMYLCASNLPKGAGELFFGEGSRLTVL.

Many counts were recorded for this clonotype. The chain is built from TRBV6-5 and TRBJ2-3; 8 bases map to TRBD2. The germline CDR1 and CDR2 sequences are MNHEY and SVGAGI. The CDR3 is made up of 15 amino acids. Trimming at V came to 4 bases and at J to 0 bases, leaving 3 bases not matched to a gene. CDR3 amino acids: CASSFIAGSTDTQYF. CDR3 coding DNA: TGTGCCAGCAGTTTCATAGCGGGGAGCACAGATACGCAGTATTTT.

This clonotype was seen many times. The rearrangement links TRBV21-1 to TRBJ2-7; the table assigns TRBD1, which was not confirmed against the DNA. TRBV21-1 is annotated as a pseudogene. This CDR3 has 12 amino acids. Here the CDR3 reads CASSVWAAWEYV. CDR3 bases: TGTGCCAGCAGCGTCTGGGCGGCCTGGGAGTACGTC.

This clonotype has a handful of counts. The V gene is TRBV7-6, the J gene TRBJ2-7; D not certain. The CDR3 spans 14 residues. Per germline, CDR1 SGHVS and CDR2 FNYEAQ. The germline V and J ends were trimmed by 5 bases and 7 bases, with 18 bases remaining between them. The chain's CDR3 is CASSPAALSGEQYF. The CDR3 bases are TGTGCCAGCAGCCCTGCGGCCCTGAGTGGTGAGCAGTACTTC.

The sample holds a few counts of this clonotype. The chain combines TRBV20-1 with TRBJ2-5; the D gene is possibly TRBD1 (6 bases). The CDR3 is 18 amino acids. The V end was cut by 3 bases, the J end by 3 bases, with 26 bases between. Germline V gene lookup returns CDR1 DFQATT and CDR2 SNEGSKA (reference sequence). CDR3 sequence reads: CSASDWDTHNPTEETQYF. CDR3 DNA: TGCAGTGCTAGCGATTGGGACACTCACAACCCTACTGAAGAGACCCAGTACTTC.

This clonotype showed up many times. The chain has TRBV12-3 or TRBV12-4 and TRBJ1-5, with D uncertain. There are 14 residues in the CDR3. Trimming pared 3 bases from V and 3 bases from J, leaving 9 bases between. Here the CDR3 DNA reads TGTGCCAGCAGTTTTCCCGGCTACAATCAGCCCCAGCATTTT. It encodes CASSFPGYNQPQHF.

This chain links TRBV7-8 with TRBJ2-5, with D tentatively TRBD1 (7 bases). Germline assignment: CDR1 SGHVS and CDR2 FQNEAQ. With 5 bases removed from V and 5 bases from J, the gap between germline ends came to 15 bases. The CDR3 loop spans 14 amino acids. The CDR3 region is CASSTTGEVETQYF. The CDR3 DNA is TGTGCCAGCAGCACAACAGGGGAGGTGGAGACCCAGTACTTC.

This clonotype was seen a handful of times. The V and J genes are TRBV11-2 and TRBJ2-1; TRBD2 is a possible D gene (5 bases). V was pared by 7 bases and J by 3 bases, with 13 bases between. Germline lookup yields CDR1 SGHAT and CDR2 FQNNGV. There are 14 residues in the CDR3. The CDR3 DNA follows: TGTGCCAGCACCCACACGGGGTTCTACAATGAGCAGTTCTTC. Translation gives CASTHTGFYNEQFF.

This CDR3 reads CASRGLSSSEQYV. The CDR3 DNA follows: TGCGCCAGCAGGGGACTGAGCTCGAGCGAGCAGTACGTC. The chain uses TRBV10-2 and TRBJ2-7; possibly TRBD2 for D (6 bases). V lost 6 bases to trimming and J lost 6 bases, with 15 bases between them. CDR1 and CDR2 (germline): WSHSY, SAAADI. This CDR3 is built from 13 residues.

This clonotype was found many times. The chain links TRBV20-1 to TRBJ1-5; tentatively, D is TRBD1 (6 bases). Germline loops: CDR1 DFQATT, CDR2 SNEGSKA (reference sequence). Trimming shortened V by 3 bases and J by 0 bases, and 12 bases separated the two germline ends. The CDR3 is 15 amino acids. The CDR3 nucleotides are TGCAGTGCTAGCTTTGGACAGAATAGCAATCAGCCCCAGCATTTT. Its translation is CSASFGQNSNQPQHF.

The chain employs TRBV15 and TRBJ1-5; TRBD1 might be the D (5 bases). The CDR3 contains 19 residues. V was pared by 0 bases and J by 4 bases, with 22 bases between. CDR1 and CDR2 from the germline V gene are LNHNV and YYDKDF (reference sequence). The CDR3 sequence: CATSRDRGLGRGQNQPQHF. CDR3 bases: TGTGCCACCAGCAGAGATCGGGGGTTGGGGCGAGGTCAGAATCAGCCCCAGCATTTT.

The genes are TRBV12-3 or TRBV12-4 and TRBJ2-7; TRBD1 agrees at 8 bases. This CDR3 contains 15 residues. The J segment lost 4 bases and the V segment lost 5 bases, leaving 10 bases of the junction unmatched. The CDR3 sequence is CASSPKDRDDYEQYF. The CDR3 region has the DNA TGTGCCAGCAGTCCTAAGGACAGGGATGATTACGAGCAGTACTTC.

This clonotype was counted a few times. V usage is TRBV6-5 and J usage is TRBJ2-2; possibly TRBD2 for D (5 bases). Trimming took off 4 bases at V and 3 bases at J, with 12 bases between the two ends. The CDR3 has 15 amino acids. Per the germline V gene, CDR1 is MNHEY and CDR2 is SVGAGI. This CDR3 reads CASSSRTGYTGELFF. CDR3 coding DNA: TGTGCCAGCAGTTCCCGGACTGGATACACCGGGGAGCTGTTTTTT.

This clonotype occurred many times. The rearrangement uses TRBV12-3 or TRBV12-4 and TRBJ2-7; 7 nucleotides agree with TRBD2. V shed 4 bases, J shed 2 bases, and the junction held 8 bases outside the gene matches. The CDR3 spans 15 residues. CDR3 sequence (DNA): TGTGCCAGCAGTTCCCAAAGCGGGACCCCCTACGAGCAGTACTTC. Translated: CASSSQSGTPYEQYF.

The CDR3 region has the DNA TGTGCCAGCAGCGGGACAAGCTCCTACAATGAGCAGTTCTTC. This translates into CASSGTSSYNEQFF. The rearrangement uses TRBV5-6 and TRBJ2-1, with D perhaps TRBD1 (6 bases). The CDR3 covers 14 residues. Trimming left V 4 bases short and J 0 bases short, with 8 bases between. In germline, CDR1 is SGHDT, CDR2 YYEEEE.

This clonotype was counted at least ten times. V gene TRBV6-1 combines with J gene TRBJ2-1; TRBD2 aligns across 10 bases. CDR1 MNHNS and CDR2 SASEGT come from the germline V gene. Germline trimming cut 3 bases from V and 3 bases from J; bases unmatched to any gene: 2. The CDR3 runs to 15 residues. CDR3: CASSDGTSDYNEQFF. Written as DNA, the CDR3 is TGTGCCAGCAGTGACGGGACTAGCGACTACAATGAGCAGTTCTTC.

Ten or more counts support this clonotype. The chain couples TRBV5-1 to TRBJ2-1; D unclear. The CDR3 contains 14 residues. The ends were cut back, 0 bases at V and 9 bases at J, with 13 bases in the middle. Germline assignment: CDR1 SGHRS and CDR2 YFSETQ. The CDR3 coding sequence is TGCGCCAGCAGCTTGGGTCTCTCCGGGCCTGAGCAGTTCTTC. It encodes CASSLGLSGPEQFF.

This clonotype was detected many times. The chain is built from TRBV7-8 and TRBJ1-2; D gene uncertain. This CDR3 has 13 residues. V lost 6 bases and J 1 base, leaving 9 bases between the germline ends. CDR1 and CDR2 from the germline V gene are SGHVS and FQNEAQ. CDR3 in DNA: TGTGCCAGCAGGGTAGATCATAACTATGGCTACACCTTC. This translates into CASRVDHNYGYTF.

V usage is TRBV11-2 and J usage is TRBJ2-3; 9 bases fit TRBD2. The junction had 15 bases not matched to a gene; V was cut back by 7 bases and J by 4 bases. Germline assignment: CDR1 SGHAT and CDR2 FQNNGV. The CDR3 consists of 17 residues. CDR3 residues: CASTHPPPSGKADTQYF. In nucleotides, the CDR3 is TGTGCCAGCACCCACCCCCCGCCTAGCGGGAAAGCAGATACGCAGTATTTT.

This clonotype was observed many times. This chain connects TRBV27 to TRBJ2-5; 16 nucleotides agree with TRBD2. J was trimmed by 4 bases and V by 5 bases; bases with no gene match: 4. The CDR3 has 16 amino acids. Germline assignment: CDR1 MNHEY and CDR2 SMNVEV (reference sequence). The CDR3 here is CASSVGTSGRVETQYF. For the CDR3, the DNA is TGTGCCAGCAGTGTGGGGACTAGCGGGAGGGTAGAGACCCAGTACTTC.